A selection of T cell receptor beta chains follows, all from one sample in a study of memory CD8 T cells in hepatitis C reinfection. Method: immunoSEQ multiplex PCR; TCRdb's copy keeps in-frame clones and lacks some. The sample shows approximately 46,000 clones, roughly nine tenths of them seen only once. Sequencing was performed on naive CD8+ T cells sorted from blood. These receptors all stem from a man younger than 35 with hepatitis C virus infection. Both conserved end residues are trimmed from each CDR3. The order of the fields is D gene, V gene, CDR3 protein. A D gene is named only where the DNA matches it firmly.

D: TRBD1; V: TRBV7-2; CDR3: ASSLPRTGGSTDTQY
D: NA; V: TRBV6-5; CDR3: ASSSGTDTQY
D: TRBD2; V: TRBV19; CDR3: ASRSLAGAGQETQY
D: NA; V: TRBV5-4; CDR3: ASSYLGTGKTEAF
D: TRBD2; V: TRBV7-9; CDR3: ASTPRTSYFHEQF
D: TRBD1; V: TRBV6-6; CDR3: ASSGTGDEKLF
D: TRBD2; V: TRBV7-6; CDR3: ASSGDYYEQY
D: TRBD1; V: TRBV6-5; CDR3: ASRVKGAYTEAF
D: NA; V: TRBV6-5; CDR3: ASEGGEWETQY
D: NA; V: TRBV19; CDR3: ASSMEGSGQPQH
D: TRBD2; V: TRBV19; CDR3: ASSISGLAPDTQY
D: TRBD2; V: TRBV6-5; CDR3: ASTLAGDYNEQF
D: TRBD2; V: TRBV4-1; CDR3: ASAGGTSGSPDTQY
D: TRBD1; V: TRBV7-9; CDR3: ASSFDRGTSTDTQY
D: NA; V: TRBV7-9; CDR3: ASSFPTSYEQY
D: NA; V: TRBV6-5; CDR3: ASSLWRTEAF
D: NA; V: TRBV19; CDR3: ASSLDSSGANVLT
D: NA; V: TRBV4-2; CDR3: ASSPSGNEQF
D: TRBD1; V: TRBV30; CDR3: AWSEAGGLPNTEAF
D: NA; V: TRBV9; CDR3: ASSVEGGAVGSDEQF
D: TRBD1; V: TRBV10-3; CDR3: AIGDSGQGGETQY
D: TRBD2; V: TRBV6-5; CDR3: ASRAGANTGELF
D: TRBD1; V: TRBV28; CDR3: ASSNQGVQPQH
D: TRBD2; V: TRBV28; CDR3: ASTLGEGSTDTQY
D: NA; V: TRBV7-9; CDR3: ASSLGDSLATNTGELF
D: NA; V: TRBV6-1; CDR3: ASSEAGRGMSYEQY
D: TRBD1; V: TRBV19; CDR3: ASSLGQINEQF
D: TRBD1; V: TRBV30; CDR3: AFDTGQGYSTDTQY
D: NA; V: TRBV19; CDR3: ASSMPFAPTHTEAF
D: TRBD1; V: TRBV6-5; CDR3: ASSLNRGANQPQH
D: NA; V: TRBV5-6; CDR3: ASSLVIAKYQETQY
D: NA; V: TRBV29-1; CDR3: SVEDRDNYEQY
D: NA; V: TRBV19; CDR3: ASSIGPSSQSQH
D: NA; V: TRBV4-1; CDR3: ASSERDSRFYEQY
D: NA; V: TRBV28; CDR3: ASSPPIVASYSNQPQN
D: NA; V: TRBV5-8; CDR3: ASTFWGHHNEQF
D: TRBD2; V: TRBV28; CDR3: ASGPSGTSTDTQY
D: TRBD2; V: TRBV5-1; CDR3: ASSLGGGTTDTQY
D: NA; V: TRBV4-1; CDR3: ASSQDYGSGGELF
D: NA; V: TRBV19; CDR3: ASSIGGSNQPQH
D: NA; V: TRBV7-9; CDR3: ASSPRLSSYNEQF
D: TRBD1; V: TRBV27; CDR3: ASSFRGPDTEAF
D: TRBD1; V: TRBV4-1; CDR3: ASSQGLRGPTSQETQY
D: NA; V: TRBV7-6; CDR3: ASSLAASSYNEQF
D: NA; V: TRBV21-1; CDR3: ASSKVAVNTEAF
D: TRBD1; V: TRBV4-3; CDR3: ASSQDRTGGYGYT
D: NA; V: TRBV7-2; CDR3: ASSLQGSETQY
D: TRBD1; V: TRBV29-1; CDR3: SVFTGDATNEKLF
D: TRBD2; V: TRBV19; CDR3: ASSIELAGGVNEQF
D: TRBD2; V: TRBV7-9; CDR3: ASRVGLAGYPNTGELF
D: NA; V: TRBV9; CDR3: ASSVAGGTYEQY
D: TRBD1; V: TRBV4-3; CDR3: ASSQGQGAWYEQF
D: TRBD2; V: TRBV27; CDR3: ASRRTSGSTGANVLT
D: TRBD2; V: TRBV7-9; CDR3: ASSILAGPNTGELF